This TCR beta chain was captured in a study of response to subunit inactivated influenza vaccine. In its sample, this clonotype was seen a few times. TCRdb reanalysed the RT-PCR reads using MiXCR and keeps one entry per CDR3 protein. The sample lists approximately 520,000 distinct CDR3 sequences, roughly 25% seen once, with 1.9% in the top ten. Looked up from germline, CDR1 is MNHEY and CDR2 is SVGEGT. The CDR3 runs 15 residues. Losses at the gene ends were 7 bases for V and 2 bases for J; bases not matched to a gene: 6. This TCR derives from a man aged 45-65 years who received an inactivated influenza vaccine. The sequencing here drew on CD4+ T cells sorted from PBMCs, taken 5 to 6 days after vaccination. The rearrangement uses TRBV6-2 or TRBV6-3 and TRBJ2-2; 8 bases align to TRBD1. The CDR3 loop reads CASISDRANTGELFF. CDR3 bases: TGTGCCAGCATTTCGGACAGGGCCAACACCGGGGAGCTGTTTTTT.